This T cell receptor (beta chain) derives from a study of OX40 agonist ivuxolimab in advanced cancers. Across the whole study: Each patient was given ivuxolimab into a vein every 2 weeks, at 0.01 to 10 mg/kg. Regarding the study as a whole: Within 6 weeks, CD4+ and CD8+ blood T cells expanded clonally at 0.1 to 3.0 mg/kg.

The CDR3 totals 13 residues. In this sample, this clone turned up a few times. Its antigen is not known. Autoimmune disease history or systemic immunosuppression was exclusionary. Baseline was the first blood sampling point, followed by cycle 4 day 1 and cycle 7 day 1. Sequencing was performed with immunoSEQ multiplex PCR; in TCRdb, only in-frame clones are kept and a portion is missing. This sample carries 15,000 to 20,000 clones, approximately 85% of them seen once, and the ten largest clones take roughly a third. The sequencing used CD4+ or CD8+ T cells sorted from blood, collected in a trial of the OX40 agonist ivuxolimab. The gene calls are TRBV21-1 and TRBJ2-1; the table's D call TRBD2 went unverified against the DNA. TRBV21-1 is assigned pseudogene status. This clonotype was sampled from an adult with an advanced solid tumor such as melanoma, head and neck, liver or kidney cancer. The CDR3 loop reads CASSSSGGGEQFF. In DNA, the CDR3 is TGTGCCAGCAGTTCTAGCGGGGGGGGCGAGCAGTTCTTC.